These T cell receptor beta chains were read from a single sample in a study of shared clonotypes between healthy human individuals. The protocol was immunoSEQ multiplex PCR, while the TCRdb copy is restricted to in-frame clones and leaves out a portion. The sample lists approximately 600,000 clones, 85% to 95% seen once, with 0.11% in the top ten. Material: naive CD8+ T cells sorted from blood. The receptors come from a woman younger than 45 in good health. Each CDR3 is given with its conserved first and last residue. Fields, in order: J gene, clone size, D gene, V gene, CDR3 protein, CDR3 DNA. A D gene is named only where the DNA matches it firmly. Clone size is given for some rows only: seen once, a few or many times, or a class if the clone is expanded.

TRBJ1-2 | . | . | TRBV21-1 | CASSKGAWFRDRGQDGYTF | TGTGCCAGCAGCAAAGGTGCTTGGTTCCGGGACAGGGGGCAGGATGGCTACACCTTC
TRBJ1-2 | . | . | TRBV7-9 | CASSPEGGQNYGYTF | TGTGCCAGCAGCCCAGAAGGTGGACAGAACTATGGCTACACCTTC
TRBJ2-3 | . | TRBD2 | TRBV7-3 | CASSAISTSGGADTQYF | TGTGCCAGCAGCGCTATTTCGACTAGCGGGGGAGCAGATACGCAGTATTTT
TRBJ1-5 | . | . | TRBV19 | CASSIDSLNQPQHF | TGTGCCAGTAGTATCGACAGTCTCAATCAGCCCCAGCATTTT
TRBJ2-2 | . | TRBD2 | TRBV7-9 | CASQGTSGSSGELFF | TGTGCCAGCCAGGGGACTAGCGGGAGTAGCGGGGAGCTGTTTTTT
TRBJ1-4 | . | TRBD1 | TRBV27 | CASSPWTGGENWTNEKLFF | TGTGCCAGCAGTCCCTGGACAGGGGGTGAGAACTGGACTAATGAAAAACTGTTTTTT
TRBJ2-1 | . | . | TRBV29-1 | CSVEGGGREQFF | TGCAGCGTTGAAGGAGGGGGTCGCGAGCAGTTCTTC
TRBJ2-7 | . | TRBD1 | TRBV9 | CASSPQGYEQYF | TGTGCCAGCAGCCCACAGGGGTACGAGCAGTACTTC
TRBJ2-7 | . | TRBD1 | TRBV19 | CASSPGQGAVYEQYF | TGTGCCAGTAGTCCCGGACAGGGGGCGGTCTACGAGCAGTACTTC
TRBJ1-1 | . | . | TRBV28 | CASSVLTEMNTEAFF | TGTGCCAGCAGTGTGTTGACAGAGATGAACACTGAAGCTTTCTTT
TRBJ2-1 | . | . | TRBV5-4 | CASSLGSNEQFF | TGTGCCAGCAGCTTGGGGTCCAATGAGCAGTTCTTC
TRBJ1-5 | . | . | TRBV28 | CASSLARTGNQPQHF | TGTGCCAGCAGTTTAGCCAGGACTGGCAATCAGCCCCAGCATTTT
TRBJ1-2 | once | . | TRBV7-9 | CASSSSNDGYTF | TGTGCCAGCAGCAGTAGTAACGATGGCTACACCTTC
TRBJ2-7 | . | . | TRBV19 | CASSIGLLYEQYF | TGTGCCAGTAGTATAGGTTTGCTCTACGAGCAGTACTTC
TRBJ2-7 | . | . | TRBV11-2 | CASSLDHRGAVYEQYF | TGTGCCAGCAGCTTAGATCACCGGGGGGCTGTTTACGAGCAGTACTTC
TRBJ2-5 | . | TRBD1 | TRBV7-9 | CASSSGGRETQYF | TGTGCCAGCAGCTCAGGGGGTAGGGAGACCCAGTACTTC
TRBJ1-4 | . | . | TRBV15 | CATSRDRAGNEKLFF | TGTGCCACCAGCAGAGATCGGGCGGGAAATGAAAAACTGTTTTTT
TRBJ2-7 | . | TRBD1 | TRBV28 | CASSLLRDSSYEQYF | TGTGCCAGCAGTTTACTCCGGGACAGCTCCTACGAGCAGTACTTC
TRBJ1-4 | . | . | TRBV5-1 | CASSLEGRKTNEKLFF | TGCGCCAGCAGCTTGGAGGGGCGGAAAACTAATGAAAAACTGTTTTTT
TRBJ1-1 | . | . | TRBV5-6 | CASTLGVGTEAFF | TGTGCCAGCACCCTCGGGGTGGGCACTGAAGCTTTCTTT
TRBJ2-7 | . | . | TRBV19 | CASSIVIDYEQYF | TGTGCCAGTAGTATAGTGATAGACTACGAGCAGTACTTC
TRBJ1-1 | . | TRBD1 | TRBV9 | CASSVVDRALDAFF | TGTGCCAGCAGCGTAGTCGACAGGGCTCTAGACGCTTTCTTT
TRBJ1-5 | once | . | TRBV15 | CATSREGNQPQHF | TGTGCCACCAGCAGAGAAGGAAATCAGCCCCAGCATTTT
TRBJ2-1 | . | TRBD2 | TRBV27 | CASSSGTSGRGEQFF | TGTGCCAGCAGTTCCGGGACTAGCGGGAGAGGTGAGCAGTTCTTC
TRBJ2-7 | . | TRBD1 | TRBV6-1 | CASTSPGQGQGEQYF | TGTGCCAGCACCTCACCCGGACAGGGTCAGGGCGAGCAGTACTTC
TRBJ2-5 | . | . | TRBV30 | CASDGWRETQYF | TGTGCCTCCGATGGGTGGCGAGAGACCCAGTACTTC
TRBJ2-7 | . | TRBD1 | TRBV18 | CASSPSPGQGVYEQYF | TGTGCCAGCTCACCGTCTCCGGGACAGGGTGTCTACGAGCAGTACTTC
TRBJ2-7 | . | . | TRBV7-8 | CASSPTGTIHVVDEQYF | TGTGCCAGCAGCCCTACCGGGACGATTCACGTCGTCGACGAGCAGTACTTC
TRBJ2-5 | . | TRBD2 | TRBV4-1 | CASSRGLDQETQYF | TGCGCCAGCAGCCGCGGACTAGATCAAGAGACCCAGTACTTC
TRBJ2-7 | . | TRBD1 | TRBV5-1 | CASSRFHRDRATCEQYF | TGCGCCAGCAGCCGATTCCACCGGGACAGGGCCACGTGTGAGCAGTACTTC
TRBJ2-1 | . | . | TRBV7-8 | CASSHGRRKLYNEQFF | TGTGCCAGCAGCCATGGACGGCGGAAACTCTACAATGAGCAGTTCTTC
TRBJ2-7 | . | TRBD2 | TRBV28 | CASSPVRDYPYEQYF | TGTGCCAGCAGTCCTGTCCGGGACTATCCCTACGAGCAGTACTTC
TRBJ2-5 | . | TRBD1 | TRBV7-8 | CASSQGQGGIETQYF | TGTGCCAGCAGCCAAGGACAGGGGGGGATAGAGACCCAGTACTTC
TRBJ2-7 | once | . | TRBV2 | CASSAGLSYEQYF | TGTGCCAGCAGTGCCGGACTCTCCTACGAGCAGTACTTC
TRBJ2-7 | . | . | TRBV7-6 | CASSPGTTGVYEQYF | TGTGCCAGCAGCCCGGGGACGACCGGGGTCTACGAGCAGTACTTC
TRBJ1-2 | . | TRBD1 | TRBV5-1 | CASIGTASDGYTF | TGCGCCAGCATCGGGACAGCAAGTGATGGCTACACCTTC
TRBJ2-7 | . | TRBD1 | TRBV19 | CASSIAWTGISYEQYF | TGTGCCAGTAGTATAGCCTGGACAGGGATCTCCTACGAGCAGTACTTC
TRBJ2-7 | . | . | TRBV6-1 | CASSYKGYSYEQYF | TGTGCCAGCAGTTATAAAGGTTACTCCTACGAGCAGTACTTC
TRBJ2-6 | . | . | TRBV5-4 | CASSPEGEGANVLTF | TGTGCCAGCAGCCCGGAGGGGGAAGGGGCCAACGTCCTGACTTTC
TRBJ1-3 | . | . | TRBV27 | CASSPTGMLGNTIYF | TGTGCCAGCAGTCCAACAGGGATGCTAGGAAACACCATATATTTT
TRBJ1-1 | . | . | TRBV5-8 | CASSLVVGINTEAFF | TGTGCCAGCAGCTTGGTGGTCGGGATTAACACTGAAGCTTTCTTT
TRBJ2-1 | . | . | TRBV7-2 | CASSRTRGLADEQFF | TGTGCCAGCAGCCGCACTAGGGGCCTGGCGGATGAGCAGTTCTTC
TRBJ2-7 | . | . | TRBV5-5 | CASSLALVSYEQYF | TGTGCCAGCAGCTTGGCCCTAGTATCCTACGAGCAGTACTTC
TRBJ1-1 | . | . | TRBV6-5 | CASSPTSNTEAFF | TGTGCCAGCAGCCCGACATCGAACACTGAAGCTTTCTTT
TRBJ2-7 | . | . | TRBV27 | CASSWMRRTVTYEQYF | TGTGCCAGCAGTTGGATGCGGAGGACAGTGACCTACGAGCAGTACTTC
TRBJ2-7 | . | . | TRBV5-1 | CASSTGGFPYEQYF | TGCGCCAGCAGCACTGGGGGGTTTCCGTACGAGCAGTACTTC
TRBJ2-7 | . | . | TRBV18 | CASSPTGTSYEQYF | TGTGCCAGCTCACCAACCGGGACATCCTACGAGCAGTACTTC
TRBJ1-4 | . | . | TRBV19 | CASSIDLENEKLFF | TGTGCCAGTAGTATTGACTTGGAGAATGAAAAACTGTTTTTT
TRBJ2-1 | . | . | TRBV5-4 | CASSFGNEQFF | TGTGCCAGCAGCTTCGGGAATGAGCAGTTCTTC
TRBJ2-4 | . | . | TRBV11-2 | CASSQGIQYF | TGTGCCAGCAGCCAGGGGATTCAGTACTTC
TRBJ2-1 | . | TRBD1 | TRBV27 | CASSFTDRVDEQFF | TGTGCCAGCAGTTTTACGGACAGGGTAGATGAGCAGTTCTTC